This T cell receptor (beta chain) came from a study of immune characterization of retroperitoneal liposarcoma. This clonotype was counted between two and nine times. J was trimmed by 6 bases and V by 2 bases; bases with no gene match: 6. The length of the CDR3 is 16 residues. Per germline, CDR1 MNHNS and CDR2 SASEGT. One entry per CDR3 protein results from TCRdb running MiXCR on the PCR reads. The sample lists 9,500 or so distinct CDR3 sequences, around 26% occurring once. The rearrangement uses TRBV6-1 and TRBJ1-6, with 8 bases fitting TRBD1. This TCR came from a male donor with retroperitoneal liposarcoma. Sequencing was done on a sample of tumor tissue. The CDR3 DNA is TGTGCCAGCAGTGAATTGAGGGGACAGGCTAATTCACCCCTCCACTTT. It translates to CASSELRGQANSPLHF.